The 20 T cell receptor beta chains below come from one sample, sequenced in a study of shared clonotypes between healthy human individuals. Method: immunoSEQ multiplex PCR; TCRdb's copy keeps in-frame clones and lacks some. The sample has about 2.4 million clones; around 90% are singletons. Sequences were obtained from naive CD4+ T cells sorted from blood. Subset defined: CD45RA+ positively selected. The receptors come from a man aged 18 to 29 in good health.

The gene calls are TRBV30 and TRBJ2-3; D is unresolved. The ends were cut back, 0 bases at V and 2 bases at J, with 6 bases in the middle. The CDR3 consists of 13 residues. The germline V gene has CDR1 GTSNPN and CDR2 SVGIG (reference sequence). CDR3 loop: CAWSVGYTDTQYF. CDR3 nucleotide sequence: TGTGCCTGGAGTGTAGGATACACAGATACGCAGTATTTT.

The chain couples TRBV13 to TRBJ1-5, with 7 bases lining up with TRBD1. V shed 0 bases and J 6 bases; nucleotides not matched to a gene: 14. This CDR3 region has 18 residues. CDR1 is PRHDT and CDR2 is FYEKMQ in the germline V gene (reference sequence). The CDR3 bases are TGTGCCAGCAGCTTAGGAAGGGGGCTTTTTCGATGGTGTCAGCCCCAGCATTTT. It encodes CASSLGRGLFRWCQPQHF.

This clone is a singleton in its sample. The chain carries TRBV2 and TRBJ2-7, with a tentative D call TRBD1 (6 bases). The germline V and J ends were trimmed by 5 bases and 2 bases, with 16 bases remaining between them. Germline V gene data show CDR1 as SNHLY and CDR2 as FYNNEI. The CDR3 is 15 amino acids. Written as DNA, the CDR3 is TGTGCCAGCAGTATTAACAGGGTTGGGCCCTACGAGCAGTACTTC. Translating it yields CASSINRVGPYEQYF.

Worth noting for this clone: Other DNA sequences from this sample encode an identical CDR3 as well. The rearrangement joins TRBV20-1 to TRBJ2-1; D gene uncertain. The germline V gene encodes CDR1 DFQATT and CDR2 SNEGSKA (reference sequence). V dropped 5 bases and J dropped 4 bases, with 3 bases sitting between them. The CDR3 sequence is 10 residues long. The CDR3 sequence: CSAEYNEQFF. The CDR3 DNA sequence: TGCAGTGCTGAATACAATGAGCAGTTCTTC.

This clone was found once. The genes are TRBV28 and TRBJ1-6; TRBD1 is a possible D gene (5 bases). Per germline, CDR1 MDHEN and CDR2 SYDVKM. V lost 10 bases to trimming and J lost 13 bases, with 20 bases between them. CDR3 length: 13 residues. This CDR3 reads CATAILDSSPLHF. CDR3 nucleotide sequence: TGTGCCACCGCTATCCTCGACAGTTCGCCCCTCCACTTT. Looking up the rest from reference TRBV28 and TRBJ1-6 gives the full variable domain: DVKVTQSSRYLVKRTGEKVFLECVQDMDHENMFWYRQDPGLGLRLIYFSYDVKMKEKGDIPEGYSVSREKKERFSLILESASTNQTSMYLCATAILDSSPLHFGNGTRLTVT.

This clone has a single count. The J gene is TRBJ1-1, the V gene TRBV7-2; D is uncertain. Trimming stripped 5 bases from V and 1 base from J, with 5 bases between. The CDR3 is made up of 12 amino acids. Germline lookup yields CDR1 SGHTA and CDR2 FQGNSA. As DNA, the CDR3 is TGTGCCAGCAGCCGTACGAACACTGAAGCTTTCTTT. The encoded protein is CASSRTNTEAFF.

The chain recombines TRBV4-3 with TRBJ2-5; possibly TRBD1 for D (6 bases). V gave up 4 bases and J gave up 5 bases, with 23 bases separating them. Germline assignment: CDR1 LGHNA and CDR2 YSLEER. The CDR3 extends over 17 amino acids. Here the CDR3 reads CASSLAARATGKETQYF. CDR3 bases: TGCGCCAGCAGCCTCGCTGCCCGAGCCACAGGGAAGGAGACCCAGTACTTC.

CDR3 sequence: CASSLAQISYEQYF. Written as DNA, the CDR3 is TGTGCCAGCAGCTTGGCGCAGATTTCCTACGAGCAGTACTTC. The rearrangement joins TRBV5-5 to TRBJ2-7; D unresolved. Per germline, CDR1 SGHKS and CDR2 YYEKEE (reference sequence). The length of the CDR3 is 14 residues. Trimming shortened V by 0 bases and J by 1 base, and 8 bases separated the two germline ends. Together with reference TRBV5-5 and TRBJ2-7, the CDR3 gives the full variable domain: DAGVTQSPTHLIKTRGQQVTLRCSPISGHKSVSWYQQVLGQGPQFIFQYYEKEERGRGNFPDRFSARQFPNYSSELNVNALLLGDSALYLCASSLAQISYEQYFGPGTRLTVT.

The rearrangement uses TRBV4-1 and TRBJ1-6, with D unresolved. The V gene's germline CDR1 is MGHRA and CDR2 YSYEKL. The CDR3 extends over 13 amino acids. V lost 0 bases, J lost 14 bases, and 11 bases lay in between. CDR3 nucleotide sequence: TGCGCCAGCAGCCAAGATACCGGTTTGGCCCTCCACTTT. This encodes CASSQDTGLALHF.

In this sample, this clone turned up once. The chain combines TRBV7-8 with TRBJ2-2; D unresolved. The V end was cut by 5 bases, the J end by 3 bases, with 10 bases between. This CDR3 is 14 amino acids long. CDR1 is SGHVS and CDR2 is FQNEAQ in the germline V gene. The CDR3, as DNA: TGTGCCAGCAGCACCCGGAAAGACACCGGGGAGCTGTTTTTT. Protein: CASSTRKDTGELFF.

This CDR3 is CASSPGTFYEQYF. CDR3 coding DNA: TGTGCCAGCAGTCCCGGGACATTCTACGAGCAGTACTTC. The chain employs TRBV6-5 and TRBJ2-7, with D perhaps matching TRBD1 (6 bases). This CDR3 spans 13 amino acids. Germline CDR1 reads MNHEY; CDR2 reads SVGAGI. The V end was cut by 5 bases, the J end by 3 bases, with 11 bases between.

The chain combines TRBV4-3 with TRBJ1-2; D may be TRBD1 (6 bases). The V end was cut by 1 base, the J end by 6 bases, with 21 bases between. The CDR3 contains 17 residues. Per the germline V gene, CDR1 is LGHNA and CDR2 is YSLEER. This CDR3 reads CASSQAFDRTSINGYTF. The CDR3 coding sequence is TGCGCCAGCAGCCAAGCCTTCGACAGGACATCCATCAATGGCTACACCTTC.

The chain has TRBV7-2 and TRBJ1-2; 7 bases match TRBD1. This CDR3 region has 15 residues. Germline loops: CDR1 SGHTA, CDR2 FQGNSA. The J segment lost 6 bases and the V segment lost 5 bases, leaving 12 bases of the junction unmatched. The CDR3 region is CASSSDRAISDGYTF. The CDR3 nucleotides read TGTGCCAGCAGCAGTGACAGGGCGATCTCTGATGGCTACACCTTC.

This clone showed up just once. This chain uses TRBV19 with TRBJ1-2; TRBD1 matches at 7 bases. Germline CDR1 LNHDA, CDR2 SQIVND (reference sequence). The CDR3 spans 15 residues. J was trimmed by 6 bases and V by 8 bases; bases with no gene match: 15. CDR3 sequence: CASRDSPPNLDGYTF. As DNA, the CDR3 is TGTGCCAGTCGGGACAGCCCGCCTAACCTAGATGGCTACACCTTC.

The chain joins TRBV6-1 to TRBJ2-3, with 8 positions matching TRBD2. The germline V gene has CDR1 MNHNS and CDR2 SASEGT. The V and J ends lost 2 bases and 5 bases, in that order; junction bases with no gene match: 9. This CDR3 is 16 amino acids long. The CDR3 here is CASSESVAGRIDTQYF. The CDR3 nucleotides read TGTGCCAGCAGTGAAAGCGTAGCGGGGAGGATAGATACGCAGTATTTT.

Of note for this clone: Within the sample, other DNA sequences also encode this same CDR3. This chain links TRBV5-1 with TRBJ1-1; D is unclear. The length of the CDR3 is 14 residues. V was shortened by 0 bases and J by 4 bases, with 10 bases between the two germline ends. Germline V lookup: CDR1 SGHRS, CDR2 YFSETQ. The CDR3, as DNA: TGCGCCAGCAGCTTGGCCCCCGGAGGCACTGAAGCTTTCTTT. This codes for CASSLAPGGTEAFF.

The chain couples TRBV5-1 to TRBJ2-1; tentatively, D is TRBD2 (5 bases). Trimming took off 0 bases at V and 4 bases at J, with 11 bases between the two ends. Germline lookup yields CDR1 SGHRS and CDR2 YFSETQ. The CDR3 consists of 15 residues. CDR3 bases: TGCGCCAGCAGCTTGGCAATGGGCGGGTACAATGAGCAGTTCTTC. It codes for CASSLAMGGYNEQFF.

This chain connects TRBV10-1 to TRBJ2-3, with 14 bases matching TRBD2. V shed 10 bases, J shed 4 bases, and the junction held 13 bases outside the gene matches. The CDR3 consists of 17 residues. The germline gives CDR1 WNHNN, CDR2 SYGVQD (reference sequence). Here the CDR3 DNA reads TGCGCCAACTCCGGGACTAGCGGGGGTCCCAAGTCAGATACGCAGTATTTT. Its translation is CANSGTSGGPKSDTQYF.

The chain couples TRBV10-1 to TRBJ2-3; 7 bases agree with TRBD2. This CDR3 is 15 amino acids long. The junction had 3 bases not matched to a gene; V was cut back by 3 bases and J by 0 bases. Germline V gives CDR1 WNHNN, CDR2 SYGVQD (reference sequence). CDR3 protein: CASSEKRESTDTQYF. In DNA, the CDR3 is TGCGCCAGCAGTGAAAAGCGGGAAAGCACAGATACGCAGTATTTT.

The J gene is TRBJ2-7, the V gene TRBV28; the D is unclear. The germline V gene encodes CDR1 MDHEN and CDR2 SYDVKM. The V end was cut by 7 bases, the J end by 1 base, with 11 bases between. The CDR3 covers 13 residues. The CDR3 reads CASTYGQSYEQYF. The CDR3 nucleotides are TGTGCCAGCACTTATGGGCAGTCCTACGAGCAGTACTTC.